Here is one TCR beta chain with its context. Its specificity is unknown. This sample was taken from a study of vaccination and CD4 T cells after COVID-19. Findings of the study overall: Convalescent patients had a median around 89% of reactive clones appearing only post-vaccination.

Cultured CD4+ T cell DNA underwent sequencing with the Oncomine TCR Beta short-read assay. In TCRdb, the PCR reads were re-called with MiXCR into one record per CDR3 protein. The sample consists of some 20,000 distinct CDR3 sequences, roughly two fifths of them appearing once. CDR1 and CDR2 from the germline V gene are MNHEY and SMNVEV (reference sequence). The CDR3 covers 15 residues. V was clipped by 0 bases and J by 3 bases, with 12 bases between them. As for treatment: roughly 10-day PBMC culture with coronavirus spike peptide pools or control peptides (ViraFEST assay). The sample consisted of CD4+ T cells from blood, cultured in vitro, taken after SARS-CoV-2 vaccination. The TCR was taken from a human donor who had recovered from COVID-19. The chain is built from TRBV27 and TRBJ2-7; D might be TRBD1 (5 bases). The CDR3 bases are TGTGCCAGCAGTTTATCCGGCAGGGCACACTACGAGCAGTACTTC. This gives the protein CASSLSGRAHYEQYF.